This T cell receptor beta chain was recorded in a study of neurological immune-mediated disorders. Study-level points and caveats: The study found no CDR3 amino acid sequences shared by expanded clones across subjects, suggesting private repertoires in all groups. It was HTLV-1-associated myelopathy that showed the most TCR clonal expansion, while multiple sclerosis showed the least, falling below healthy controls.

cDNA was made by 5'RACE with 10-nucleotide random UMIs. From the 5' RACE reads, TCRdb called clonotypes with MiXCR, one entry per CDR3 protein. The sample contains 70,000 to 95,000 distinct CDR3 sequences, approximately 13% of which appear only once. The V gene's germline CDR1 is ENHRY and CDR2 SYGVKD. Trimming pared 3 bases from V and 4 bases from J, leaving 6 bases between. The CDR3 has 12 amino acids. The time point here: longitudinal time-point 2. Unsorted libraries were prepared from 2 million PBMCs that had been stored at -80 C. This clonotype was seen at least ten times. Its antigen is not identified.

The receptor was derived from a female donor with HTLV-1-associated myelopathy (HAM/TSP). Sample: PBMCs. The chain couples TRBV10-3 to TRBJ1-2, with D unresolved. CDR3 loop: CAISEISYGYTF. DNA for the CDR3: TGTGCCATCAGTGAAATCAGCTATGGCTACACCTTC.